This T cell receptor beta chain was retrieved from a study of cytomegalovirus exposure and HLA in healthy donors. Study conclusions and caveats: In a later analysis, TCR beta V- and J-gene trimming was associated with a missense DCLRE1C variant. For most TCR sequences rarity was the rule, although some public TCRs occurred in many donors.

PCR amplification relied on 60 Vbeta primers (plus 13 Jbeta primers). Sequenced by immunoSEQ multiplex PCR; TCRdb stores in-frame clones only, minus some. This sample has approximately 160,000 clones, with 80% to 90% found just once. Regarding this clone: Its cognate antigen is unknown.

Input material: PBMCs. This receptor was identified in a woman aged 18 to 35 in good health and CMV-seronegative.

CDR3 protein: CASSKSGQDYNEQFF. For the CDR3, the DNA is TGTGCCAGTAGTAAATCTGGGCAGGACTACAATGAGCAGTTCTTC. This rearrangement joins TRBV19 to TRBJ2-1, with D uncertain. CDR3 length: 15 amino acids. Deletions cut 4 bases from V and 3 bases from J, with 13 bases between. The germline gives CDR1 LNHDA, CDR2 SQIVND (reference sequence).